This T cell receptor beta chain was recovered during a study of T cell responses to AZD1222 COVID-19 vaccine. This CDR3 is 14 amino acids long. The V and J ends lost 1 base and 3 bases respectively, with 10 bases between them. In germline, CDR1 is SEHNR, CDR2 FQNEAQ (reference sequence). Libraries were prepared by immunoSEQ multiplex PCR; TCRdb keeps only in-frame clonotypes and omits some of them. The table records 85,000 to 90,000 clones, 70% to 90% of them present only once. The source was peripheral blood, collected 28 days after the second AZD1222 dose. The source of this sequence is an adult who received the AZD1222 COVID-19 vaccine. The chain employs TRBV7-9 and TRBJ2-7, with D possibly matching TRBD1 (6 bases). CDR3 nucleotide sequence: TGTGCCAGCAGCTTAGGACAGGTAAACTACGAGCAGTACTTC. Protein: CASSLGQVNYEQYF.